This T cell receptor (beta chain) was captured by sequencing in a study of regulatory T cells in long-lasting Graves disease. Study-level points and caveats: Persistent patients had a count of shared public clonotypes (approximately 3,000) that exceeded that of new patients (about 970).

The authors built TCR beta libraries using iRepertoire HTBI primers and Arm-PCR of CDR3 regions. From the multiplex PCR reads, TCRdb called clonotypes with MiXCR, one entry per CDR3 protein. This table holds 390,000 or so distinct CDR3 sequences, roughly 10% found once. Specified time point: newly diagnosed GD, antithyroid drugs for less than 3 months. PBMC RNA served as the TCR library source. The germline CDR1 and CDR2 sequences are MNHNS and SASEGT. J lost 6 bases, V lost 6 bases, and 8 bases had no gene match. The CDR3 runs 15 residues. This clonotype was counted many times. Its antigen is as yet unknown. The same sample was also studied in work on T cells in Graves' hyperthyroidism and ophthalmopathy. Turning to that study: In the blood, most expanded thyroid clonotypes above 0.001 appeared as well.

The chain recombines TRBV6-1 with TRBJ2-3; the match to TRBD2 covers 11 bases. This TCR was sampled from a woman aged 18-29 years with Graves disease. The sample in question was peripheral blood mononuclear cells (PBMCs), obtained at new diagnosis, from a patient treated with antithyroid drugs. CDR3 region: CASSVELAGADTQYF. The CDR3 DNA reads as TGTGCCAGCAGCGTAGAACTAGCGGGGGCGGATACGCAGTATTTT.